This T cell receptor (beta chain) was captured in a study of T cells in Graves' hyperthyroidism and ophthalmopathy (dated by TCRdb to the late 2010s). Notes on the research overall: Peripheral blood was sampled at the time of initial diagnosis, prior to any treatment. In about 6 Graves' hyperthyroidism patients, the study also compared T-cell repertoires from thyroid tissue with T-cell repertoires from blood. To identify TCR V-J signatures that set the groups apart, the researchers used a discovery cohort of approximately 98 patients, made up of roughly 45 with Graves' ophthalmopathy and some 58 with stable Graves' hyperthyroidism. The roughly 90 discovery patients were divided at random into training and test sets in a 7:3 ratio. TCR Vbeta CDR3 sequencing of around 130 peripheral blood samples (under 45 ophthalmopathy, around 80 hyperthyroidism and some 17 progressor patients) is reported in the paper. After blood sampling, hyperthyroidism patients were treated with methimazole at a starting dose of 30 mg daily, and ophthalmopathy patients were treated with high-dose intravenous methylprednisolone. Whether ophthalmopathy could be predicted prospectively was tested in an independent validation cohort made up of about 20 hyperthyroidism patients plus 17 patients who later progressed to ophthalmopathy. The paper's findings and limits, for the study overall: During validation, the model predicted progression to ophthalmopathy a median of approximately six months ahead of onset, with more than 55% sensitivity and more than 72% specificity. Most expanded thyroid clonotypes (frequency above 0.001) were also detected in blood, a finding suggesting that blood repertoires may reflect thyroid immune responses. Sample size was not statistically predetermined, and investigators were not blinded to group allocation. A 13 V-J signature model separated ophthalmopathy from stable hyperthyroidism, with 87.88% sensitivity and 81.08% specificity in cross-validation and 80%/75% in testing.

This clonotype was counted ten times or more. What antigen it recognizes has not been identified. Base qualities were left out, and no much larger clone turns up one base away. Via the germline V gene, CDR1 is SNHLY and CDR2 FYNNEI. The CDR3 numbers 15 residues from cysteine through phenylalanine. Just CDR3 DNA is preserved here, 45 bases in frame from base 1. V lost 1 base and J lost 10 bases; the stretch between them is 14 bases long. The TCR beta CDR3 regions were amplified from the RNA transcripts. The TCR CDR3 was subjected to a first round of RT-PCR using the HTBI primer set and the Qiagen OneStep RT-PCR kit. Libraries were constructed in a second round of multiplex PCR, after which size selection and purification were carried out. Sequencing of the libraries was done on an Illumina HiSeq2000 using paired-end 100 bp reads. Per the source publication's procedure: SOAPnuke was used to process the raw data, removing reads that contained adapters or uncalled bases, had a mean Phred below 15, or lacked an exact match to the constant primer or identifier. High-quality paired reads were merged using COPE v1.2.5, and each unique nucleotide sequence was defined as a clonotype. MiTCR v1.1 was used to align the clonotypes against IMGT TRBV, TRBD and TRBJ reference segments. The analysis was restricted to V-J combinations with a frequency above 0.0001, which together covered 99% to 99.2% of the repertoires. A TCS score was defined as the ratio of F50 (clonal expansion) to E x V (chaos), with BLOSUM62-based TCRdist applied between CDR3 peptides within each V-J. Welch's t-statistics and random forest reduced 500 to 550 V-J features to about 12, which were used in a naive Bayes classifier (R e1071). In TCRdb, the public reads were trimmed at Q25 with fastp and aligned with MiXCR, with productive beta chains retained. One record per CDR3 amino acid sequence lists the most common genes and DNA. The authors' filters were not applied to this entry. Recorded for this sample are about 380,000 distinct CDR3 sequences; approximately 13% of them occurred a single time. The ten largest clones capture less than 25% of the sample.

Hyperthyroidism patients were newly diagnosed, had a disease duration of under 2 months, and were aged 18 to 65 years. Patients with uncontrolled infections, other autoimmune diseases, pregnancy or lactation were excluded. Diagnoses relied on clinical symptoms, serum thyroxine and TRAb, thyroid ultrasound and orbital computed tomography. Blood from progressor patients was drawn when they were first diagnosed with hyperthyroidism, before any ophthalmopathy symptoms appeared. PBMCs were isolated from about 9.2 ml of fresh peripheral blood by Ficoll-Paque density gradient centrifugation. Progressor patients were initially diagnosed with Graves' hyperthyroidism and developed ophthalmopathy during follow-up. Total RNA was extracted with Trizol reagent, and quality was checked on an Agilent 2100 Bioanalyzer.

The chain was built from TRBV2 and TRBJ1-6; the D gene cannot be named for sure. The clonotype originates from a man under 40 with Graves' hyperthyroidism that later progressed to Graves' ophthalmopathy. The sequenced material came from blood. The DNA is TGTGCCAGCAGTGAAGGTCTGTCTCGTCGATCACCCCTCCACTTT. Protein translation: CASSEGLSRRSPLHF. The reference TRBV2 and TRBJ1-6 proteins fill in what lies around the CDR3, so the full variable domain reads EPEVTQTPSHQVTQMGQEVILRCVPISNHLYFYWYRQILGQKVEFLVSFYNNEISEKSEIFDDQFSVERPDGSNFTLKIRSTKLEDSAMYFCASSEGLSRRSPLHFGNGTRLTVT.